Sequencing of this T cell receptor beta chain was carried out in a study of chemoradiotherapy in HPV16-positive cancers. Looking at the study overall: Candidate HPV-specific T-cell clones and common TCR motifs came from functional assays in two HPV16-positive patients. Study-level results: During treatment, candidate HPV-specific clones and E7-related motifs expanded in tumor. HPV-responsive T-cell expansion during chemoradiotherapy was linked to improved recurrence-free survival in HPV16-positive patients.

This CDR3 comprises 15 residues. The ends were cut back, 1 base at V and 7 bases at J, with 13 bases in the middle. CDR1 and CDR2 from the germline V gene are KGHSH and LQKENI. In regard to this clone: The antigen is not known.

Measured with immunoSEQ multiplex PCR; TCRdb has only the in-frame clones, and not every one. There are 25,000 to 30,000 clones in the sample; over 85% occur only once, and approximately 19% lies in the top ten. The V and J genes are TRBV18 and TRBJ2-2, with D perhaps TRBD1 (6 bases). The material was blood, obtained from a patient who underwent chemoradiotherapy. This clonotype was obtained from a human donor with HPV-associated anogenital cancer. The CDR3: CASSPLSGAVGELFF. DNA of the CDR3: TGTGCCAGCTCACCACTCTCAGGGGCCGTCGGGGAGCTGTTTTTT. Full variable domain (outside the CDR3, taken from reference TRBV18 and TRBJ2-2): NAGVMQNPRHLVRRRGQEARLRCSPMKGHSHVYWYRQLPEEGLKFMVYLQKENIIDESGMPKERFSAEFPKEGPSILRIQQVVRGDSAAYFCASSPLSGAVGELFFGEGSRLTVL.